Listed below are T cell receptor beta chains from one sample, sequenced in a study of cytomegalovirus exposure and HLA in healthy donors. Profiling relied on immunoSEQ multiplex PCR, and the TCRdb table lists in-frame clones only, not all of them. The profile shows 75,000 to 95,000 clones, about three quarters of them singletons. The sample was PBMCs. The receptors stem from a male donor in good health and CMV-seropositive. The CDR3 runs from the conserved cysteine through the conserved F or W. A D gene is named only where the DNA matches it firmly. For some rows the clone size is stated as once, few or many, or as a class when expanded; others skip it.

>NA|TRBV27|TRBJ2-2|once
TGTGCCAGCCTCCCGGTGGGCGCAACTAACACCGGGGAGCTGTTTTTT
CASLPVGATNTGELFF
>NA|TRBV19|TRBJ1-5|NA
TGTGCCAGTAGTATAGATGGAGGGAGACTCAATCAGCCCCAGCATTTT
CASSIDGGRLNQPQHF
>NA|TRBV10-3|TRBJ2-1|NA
TGTGCCACCATGGAGAATGAGCAGTTCTTC
CATMENEQFF
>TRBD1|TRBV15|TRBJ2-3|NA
TGTGCCACCAGCAGGGACAGGGCGTCGGATACGCAGTATTTT
CATSRDRASDTQYF
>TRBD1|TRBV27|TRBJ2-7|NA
TGTGCCAGCAGCTCAGGACAGGGCTCCCACGAGCAGTACTTC
CASSSGQGSHEQYF
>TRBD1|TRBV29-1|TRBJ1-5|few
TGCAGCGTTGGATTGGGACAGGGTAGCAATCAGCCCCAGCATTTT
CSVGLGQGSNQPQHF
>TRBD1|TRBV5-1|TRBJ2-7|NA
TGCGCCAGCAGAAGCCCCGCCACAGGGGCGATCTACGAGCAGTACTTC
CASRSPATGAIYEQYF
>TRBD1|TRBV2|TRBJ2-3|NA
TGTGCCAACTTCTACAGGGGGAAGGCTACAGATACGCAGTATTTT
CANFYRGKATDTQYF
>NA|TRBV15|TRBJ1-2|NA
TGTGCCACCAGCAGAGATAGGAGGGCAGAGAGCGAGTATGGCTACACCTTC
CATSRDRRAESEYGYTF
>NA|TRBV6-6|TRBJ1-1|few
TGTGCCTCCTCGGAGGTGGAGAACACTGAAGCTTTCTTT
CASSEVENTEAFF
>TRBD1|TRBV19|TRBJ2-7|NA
TGTGCCAGTGCCTACTGGGACAGTGGCTACGAGCAGTACTTC
CASAYWDSGYEQYF
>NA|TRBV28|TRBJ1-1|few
TGTGCCAGCAGTGCTCCCGGGTGGTCTGAAGCTTTCTTT
CASSAPGWSEAFF
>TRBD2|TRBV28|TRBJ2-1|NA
TGTGCCAGCAGTCTCCCGGGACTAGCGGGAGGGGTCTACAATGAGCAGTTCTTC
CASSLPGLAGGVYNEQFF
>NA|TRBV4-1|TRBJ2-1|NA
TGCGCCAGCAGCTTCAGGTTAAACTCCTACAATGAGCAGTTCTTC
CASSFRLNSYNEQFF
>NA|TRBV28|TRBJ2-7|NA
TGTGCCAGCAGCTCTGTATACGAGCAGTACTTC
CASSSVYEQYF
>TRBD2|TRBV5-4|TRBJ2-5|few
TGTGCCAGCAGCTCGGGAGGACGGGAGACCCAGTACTTC
CASSSGGRETQYF
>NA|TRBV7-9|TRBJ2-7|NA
TGTGCCAGCAGCCCGACTTCTCGGGAGTACTACGAGCAGTACTTC
CASSPTSREYYEQYF
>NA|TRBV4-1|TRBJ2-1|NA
TGCGCCAGCAGCCAAGGGCTACAGAATGAGCAGTTCTTC
CASSQGLQNEQFF
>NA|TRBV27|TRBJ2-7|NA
TGTGCCAGCAGTTACAGGACTACCTACGAGCAGTACTTC
CASSYRTTYEQYF
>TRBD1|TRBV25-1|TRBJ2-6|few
TGTGCCAGCAGTAGCAGGGGGCACTCTGGGGCCAACGTCCTGACTTTC
CASSSRGHSGANVLTF
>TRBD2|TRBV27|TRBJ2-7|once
TGTGCCAGCAGTTTTATGGGAGGGAGCTCCTACGAGCAGTACTTC
CASSFMGGSSYEQYF
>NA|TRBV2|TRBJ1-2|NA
TGTGCCAGCCCGCTGTATGGGCAGGGTTTATCGACTAACTATGGCTACACCTTC
CASPLYGQGLSTNYGYTF
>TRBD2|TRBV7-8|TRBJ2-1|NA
TGTGCCAGCAGCTTAGGTAGCGGGACTAGCTCCTACAATGAGCAGTTCTTC
CASSLGSGTSSYNEQFF
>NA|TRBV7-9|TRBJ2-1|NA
TGTGCCAGCAGCACGGGGGAGTCCTACAATGAGCAGTTCTTC
CASSTGESYNEQFF
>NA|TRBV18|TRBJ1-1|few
TGTGCCAGCTCGACGGACAGACCGCCTGAAGCTTTCTTT
CASSTDRPPEAFF
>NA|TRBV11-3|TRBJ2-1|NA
TGTGCCAGCAGCTCCGGGCCCGGGGGTGAGCAGTTCTTC
CASSSGPGGEQFF
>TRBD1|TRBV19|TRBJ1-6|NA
TGTGCCAGTAGTATAGGAGGGACAGGGTCATCCCTCCACTTT
CASSIGGTGSSLHF
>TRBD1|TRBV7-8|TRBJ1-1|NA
TGTGCCAGCAGCTCCACCCGGGACAGCGACTGGAACACTGAAGCTTTCTTT
CASSSTRDSDWNTEAFF
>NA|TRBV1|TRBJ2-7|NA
TGCACCAGCAGCCAAGATAGGGCTAGCGGGAGGCCCTCCCACGAGCAGTACTTC
CTSSQDRASGRPSHEQYF
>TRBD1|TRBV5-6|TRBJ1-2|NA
TGTGCCAGCAGGTTGGACAGGGTTCGGTATGGCTACACCTTC
CASRLDRVRYGYTF
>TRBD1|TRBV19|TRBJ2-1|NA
TGTGCCAGTAGTATTCCGGGACAGGGAAGGACTGAGCAGTTCTTC
CASSIPGQGRTEQFF
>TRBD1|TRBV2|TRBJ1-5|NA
TGTGCCAGCAGTGGTACAGGGGACAATAGCAATCAGCCCCAGCATTTT
CASSGTGDNSNQPQHF
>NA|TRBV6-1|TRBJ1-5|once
TGTGCCAGCAGTGAAATAGGGGTCAGACGCAATCAGCCCCAGCATTTT
CASSEIGVRRNQPQHF
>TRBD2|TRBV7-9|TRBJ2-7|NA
TGTGCCAGCAGCTTTAGCGGGAGCGACGAGCAGTACTTC
CASSFSGSDEQYF
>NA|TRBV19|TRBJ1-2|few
TGTGCCAGTTGTCAAAGTGGGGGCACCCTACTCTATGGCTACACCTTC
CASCQSGGTLLYGYTF
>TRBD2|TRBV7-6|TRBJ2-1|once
TGTGCCAGCAGCTTGCTCGGACTAGCGGGAAGCTCCTACAATGAGCAGTTCTTC
CASSLLGLAGSSYNEQFF
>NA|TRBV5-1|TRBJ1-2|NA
TGCGCCAGCAGCGATGAAGGAAGGGGGTCAGGCTATGGCTACACCTTC
CASSDEGRGSGYGYTF
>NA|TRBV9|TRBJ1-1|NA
TGTGCCAGCAGCGATCACGGCCGGGGAGTCACTGAAGCTTTCTTT
CASSDHGRGVTEAFF
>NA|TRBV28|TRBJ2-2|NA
TGTGCCAGCCGGACGAGCGGGAACACCGGGGAGCTGTTTTTT
CASRTSGNTGELFF
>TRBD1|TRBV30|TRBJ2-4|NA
TGTGCCTGGAGTGGAGGGACAGGGAAAAACATTCAGTACTTC
CAWSGGTGKNIQYF
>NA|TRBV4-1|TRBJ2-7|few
TGCGCCAGCAGCCGGACGACAGGAGGCTCCTACGAGCAGTACTTC
CASSRTTGGSYEQYF
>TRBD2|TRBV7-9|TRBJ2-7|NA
TGTGCCATCAAGACAGGATCGACTAGCGGAACCTACGAGCAGTACTTC
CAIKTGSTSGTYEQYF
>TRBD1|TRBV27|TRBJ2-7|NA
TGTGCCAGCAGTAGACAGGGGGCCTACGAGCAGTACTTC
CASSRQGAYEQYF
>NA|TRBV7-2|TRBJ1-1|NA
TGTGCCAGCAGCTTAAGCGGAGGGGATGCTGGCACTGAAGCTTTCTTT
CASSLSGGDAGTEAFF
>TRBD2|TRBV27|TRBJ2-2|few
TGTGCCAGCAGTCTAGCGGCCGGGGAGCTGTTTTTT
CASSLAAGELFF
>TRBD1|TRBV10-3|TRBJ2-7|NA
TGTGCCATCAGTGGTGGGACAGGGCTCCACGAGCAGTACTTC
CAISGGTGLHEQYF